This TCR beta chain was identified in a study of cytomegalovirus exposure and HLA in healthy donors. J lost 5 bases, V lost 10 bases, and 11 bases had no gene match. Germline V gene data show CDR1 as MNHNY and CDR2 as SVGAGI (reference sequence). The CDR3 contains 14 residues. The PCR used 60 Vbeta and 13 Jbeta primers. This table comes from immunoSEQ multiplex PCR, and its TCRdb copy is limited to in-frame clones, with some not included. The repertoire holds around 200,000 clones, roughly 80% seen once, with 1.6% in the top ten. Study results and limitations: TCR beta sequences reportedly predicted most subjects' HLA-A and HLA-B alleles accurately. Analyzed later, most CMV-associated TCR beta chains appeared HLA-restricted.

Comment on this clone: Antigen specificity is unknown.

This sequence joins TRBV6-6 and TRBJ1-1, with TRBD1 identical over 9 bases. The clonotype was recovered from a woman between 18 and 29 years old in good health and CMV-seronegative. What was sequenced was PBMCs. CDR3 sequence reads: CATPGTGYGTEAFF. The CDR3 DNA is TGTGCCACCCCTGGGACAGGGTATGGGACTGAAGCTTTCTTT.